Listed below are T cell receptor beta chains from one sample, sequenced in a study of shared clonotypes between healthy human individuals. Assay used: immunoSEQ multiplex PCR; TCRdb lists only in-frame clones, some missing. The data contain 550,000 to 800,000 clones, 74% of them singletons. Sample: memory CD4+ T cells sorted from blood. Source of these receptors: a woman in her 30s in good health. Each CDR3 is given with its conserved first and last residue. Each record gives: J gene, clone size, V gene, D gene, CDR3 protein, CDR3 DNA. The D gene is left open where the match is weak. The listing skips clone size in some rows; elsewhere it reads once, few, many or a size class.

>TRBJ2-5|NA|TRBV29-1|NA
CSVFAETQYF
TGCAGCGTTTTTGCAGAGACCCAGTACTTC
>TRBJ2-5|few|TRBV18|TRBD1
CASSPGTVQETQYF
TGTGCCAGCTCACCCGGGACAGTCCAAGAGACCCAGTACTTC
>TRBJ2-7|NA|TRBV19|NA
CASTDSPGFWDEQYF
TGTGCCAGTACCGATTCCCCAGGGTTTTGGGACGAGCAGTACTTC
>TRBJ2-5|NA|TRBV5-1|NA
CASSLGNGAETQYF
TGCGCCAGCAGCTTAGGGAACGGGGCGGAGACCCAGTACTTC
>TRBJ2-7|few|TRBV6-6|TRBD2
CASSHQGTSRTYEQYF
TGTGCCAGCAGCCATCAAGGGACTAGTAGAACCTACGAGCAGTACTTC
>TRBJ2-7|once|TRBV28|NA
CASSSQGKPTSGYEQYF
TGTGCCAGCAGTTCACAGGGCAAACCCACTTCAGGCTACGAGCAGTACTTC
>TRBJ2-7|NA|TRBV10-1|NA
CASSDGGLGYEQYF
TGCGCCAGCAGTGACGGGGGACTCGGCTACGAGCAGTACTTC
>TRBJ2-7|NA|TRBV5-1|TRBD2
CASSLAASGGEQYF
TGCGCCAGCAGCTTGGCGGCTAGCGGGGGCGAGCAGTACTTC
>TRBJ1-1|NA|TRBV5-8|NA
CASSSRVFGWGKAFF
TGTGCCAGCAGCTCCCGTGTGTTCGGGTGGGGGAAAGCTTTCTTT
>TRBJ2-1|NA|TRBV2|TRBD2
CASSPIGGSSYNEQFF
TGTGCCAGCAGCCCCATTGGCGGGAGCTCCTACAATGAGCAGTTCTTC
>TRBJ2-1|NA|TRBV19|TRBD2
CASSIGLAGPYNEQFF
TGTGCCAGTAGTATTGGACTAGCGGGACCCTACAATGAGCAGTTCTTC
>TRBJ1-6|NA|TRBV30|TRBD1
CAWSYTGGNSPLHF
TGTGCCTGGAGTTATACAGGGGGGAATTCACCCCTCCACTTT
>TRBJ2-7|NA|TRBV27|TRBD1
CASSRDRGGTYEQYF
TGTGCCAGCAGCCGGGACAGGGGTGGGACCTACGAGCAGTACTTC
>TRBJ2-1|once|TRBV2|NA
CASSGPFSYNEQFF
TGTGCCAGCAGTGGGCCTTTCTCCTACAATGAGCAGTTCTTC
>TRBJ2-1|many|TRBV5-5|TRBD1
CASSGQGPYNEQFF
TGTGCCAGCAGCGGACAGGGGCCATACAATGAGCAGTTCTTC
>TRBJ2-1|NA|TRBV7-9|NA
CASSTSGLASYNEQFF
TGTGCCAGCAGCACCTCCGGACTCGCCTCCTACAATGAGCAGTTCTTC
>TRBJ2-1|NA|TRBV2|TRBD2
CASKVGSGRRDEQFF
TGTGCCAGCAAGGTCGGTAGCGGGAGGCGCGATGAGCAGTTCTTC
>TRBJ2-1|NA|TRBV11-2|TRBD2
CASSFLADSYNEQFF
TGTGCCAGCAGCTTTCTAGCGGATTCCTACAATGAGCAGTTCTTC
>TRBJ2-7|NA|TRBV10-1|TRBD2
CASSDSSGGDYEQYF
TGCGCCAGCAGTGATTCTAGCGGGGGAGACTACGAGCAGTACTTC
>TRBJ2-7|NA|TRBV6-1|NA
CASSATAYEQYF
TGTGCCAGCAGTGCGACTGCCTACGAGCAGTACTTC
>TRBJ2-7|NA|TRBV29-1|NA
CSGRGGTGSHEQYF
TGCAGCGGACGCGGGGGGACAGGGTCTCACGAGCAGTACTTC
>TRBJ2-7|NA|TRBV19|TRBD2
CASSPTRLAGGYEQYF
TGTGCCAGTAGCCCCACTCGACTAGCGGGAGGGTACGAGCAGTACTTC
>TRBJ1-4|many|TRBV7-9|NA
CASSRGSTNEKLFF
TGTGCCAGCAGCCGGGGTTCAACTAATGAAAAACTGTTTTTT
>TRBJ2-1|once|TRBV6-6|TRBD1
CASRGPGQGKFF
TGTGCCAGCAGGGGACCGGGACAGGGAAAGTTCTTC
>TRBJ1-5|NA|TRBV6-6|NA
CASGSTGWPQHF
TGTGCCAGCGGGTCGACAGGTTGGCCCCAGCATTTT
>TRBJ1-5|NA|TRBV6-1|NA
CASSDLQVGNQPQHF
TGTGCCAGCAGTGATCTTCAGGTGGGAAATCAGCCCCAGCATTTT
>TRBJ2-7|NA|TRBV14|NA
CASSQVLGTYGEQYF
TGTGCCAGCAGCCAAGTACTGGGAACTTACGGCGAGCAGTACTTC
>TRBJ2-5|once|TRBV5-1|NA
CASSPKLPQETQYF
TGCGCCAGCAGCCCCAAACTACCCCAAGAGACCCAGTACTTC
>TRBJ2-7|NA|TRBV23-1|NA
CAKFARACGEQYF
TGCGCCAAATTCGCAAGGGCGTGTGGTGAGCAGTACTTC
>TRBJ1-3|NA|TRBV28|NA
CASSPYGSGSRTSGNTIYF
TGTGCCAGCAGTCCCTACGGATCAGGGAGCCGAACCTCTGGAAACACCATATATTTT
>TRBJ2-5|NA|TRBV9|TRBD2
CASSGAGTSGRLETQYF
TGTGCCAGCAGCGGCGCCGGGACTAGCGGGAGGTTAGAGACCCAGTACTTC